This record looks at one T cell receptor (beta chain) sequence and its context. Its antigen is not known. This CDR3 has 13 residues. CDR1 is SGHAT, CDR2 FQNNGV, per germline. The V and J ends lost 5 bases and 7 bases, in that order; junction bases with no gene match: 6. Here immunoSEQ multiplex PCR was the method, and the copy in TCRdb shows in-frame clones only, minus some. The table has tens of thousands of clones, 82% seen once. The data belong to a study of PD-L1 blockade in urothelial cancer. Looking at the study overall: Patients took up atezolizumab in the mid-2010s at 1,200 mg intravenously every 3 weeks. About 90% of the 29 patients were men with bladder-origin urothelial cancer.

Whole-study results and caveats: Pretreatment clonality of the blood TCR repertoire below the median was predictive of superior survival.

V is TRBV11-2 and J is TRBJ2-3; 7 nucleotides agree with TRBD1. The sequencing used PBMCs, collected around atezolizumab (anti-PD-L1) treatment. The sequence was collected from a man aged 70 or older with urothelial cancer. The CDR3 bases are TGTGCCAGCAGCGCCGACAGGGCTTATACGCAGTATTTT. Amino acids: CASSADRAYTQYF.